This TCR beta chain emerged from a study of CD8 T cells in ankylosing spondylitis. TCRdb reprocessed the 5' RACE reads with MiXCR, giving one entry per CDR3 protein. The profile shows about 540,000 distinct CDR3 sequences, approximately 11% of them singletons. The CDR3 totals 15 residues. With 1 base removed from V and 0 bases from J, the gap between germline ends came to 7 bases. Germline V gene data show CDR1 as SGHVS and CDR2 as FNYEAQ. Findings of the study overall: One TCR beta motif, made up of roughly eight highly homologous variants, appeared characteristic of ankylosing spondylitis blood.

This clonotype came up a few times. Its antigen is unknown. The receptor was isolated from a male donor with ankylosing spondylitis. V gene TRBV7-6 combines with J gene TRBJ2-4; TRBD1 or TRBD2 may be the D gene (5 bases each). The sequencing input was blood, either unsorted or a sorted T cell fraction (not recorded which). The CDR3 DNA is TGTGCCAGCAGCTTAGGAGGGACAGCCAAAAACATTCAGTACTTC. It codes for CASSLGGTAKNIQYF.